This T cell receptor beta chain was documented in a study of cytomegalovirus exposure and HLA in healthy donors. Study background: The 90 to 150 validation repertoires used the same platform as the 550 to 800 first-cohort repertoires (as reported by a later analysis). Overall study findings and caveats: Researchers counted 164 TCR beta chains as cytomegalovirus-associated.

Sequencing used immunoSEQ multiplex PCR; TCRdb keeps in-frame clones, though not all of them. The table has approximately 80,000 clones, approximately 93% seen once. Trimming took 4 bases from V and 1 from J, leaving 11 bases between them. The CDR3 spans 15 residues. Germline lookup yields CDR1 LGHNA and CDR2 YSLEER. The sample holds one count of this clone. What it recognizes is unknown. The genes are TRBV4-3 and TRBJ1-5; tentatively, D is TRBD1 (5 bases). The clonotype originates from a woman aged 25 to 39 in good health and CMV-seronegative. The specimen sequenced was PBMCs. CDR3 sequence reads: CASSRHRMSNQPQHF. The CDR3 DNA sequence: TGCGCCAGCAGCCGGCACAGGATGAGCAATCAGCCCCAGCATTTT.